This T cell receptor (beta chain) stems from a study of cytomegalovirus exposure and HLA in healthy donors. On the study more broadly: From 150 million to 200 million T cells, an earlier analysis saw roughly 100 million unique TCR beta sequences. Overall study results and limits: The study dropped some indistinguishable V segments, TRBV6-2 and TRBV6-3 among them. Several of the most significant clusters appeared, in a later analysis, to be linked to common viral pathogens. The authors later linked a missense DCLRE1C variant to TCR beta V- and J-gene trimming.

As to this clone: What it binds is unknown.

The V segment lost 4 bases and the J segment 5 bases; nucleotides outside the gene matches: 6. The CDR3 totals 14 residues. CDR1 is MNHNS, CDR2 SASEGT, per germline. PCR employed 60 Vbeta and 13 Jbeta primers. Generated by immunoSEQ multiplex PCR, the TCRdb table keeps only in-frame clones and is missing some. This sample carries 70,000 to 90,000 clones, approximately 70% of them seen once, and the ten largest clones take less than 25%. The specimen sequenced was PBMCs. The chain uses TRBV6-1 and TRBJ2-7; 9 nucleotides agree with TRBD1. The TCR sequence derives from a man in his forties or fifties in good health and CMV-seropositive. The CDR3 spells CASSVGTGTHEQYF. The CDR3, as DNA: TGTGCCAGCAGTGTCGGGACAGGGACCCACGAGCAGTACTTC.